The clone carrying this TCR beta chain has a handful of counts. After removal of 3 bases from V and 0 bases from J, the junction contained 6 bases not matched to a gene. The CDR3 sequence is 17 residues long. These data originate in a study of response to subunit inactivated influenza vaccine. Using its own MiXCR run on the RT-PCR reads, TCRdb lists one record per CDR3 protein. Of about 170,000 distinct CDR3 sequences listed, roughly 12% are singletons. These data were likewise used in another study, on T cells expressing NK-cell markers. From that study: UMI-tagged 5'RACE template switching yielded the TCR beta cDNA. The TCR beta repertoires originated in sorted CD3+CD56+NKG2C+, CD3+CD56+NKG2C- and CD3+CD56-NKG2C+ T cells.

The sample in question was CD8+ T cells sorted from PBMCs, obtained roughly 13 days after vaccination. The clonotype comes from a man in his forties or fifties who received an inactivated influenza vaccine. The V gene is TRBV12-3 or TRBV12-4, the J gene TRBJ2-3; 10 bases fit TRBD2. The CDR3 here is CASSFASGSFSTDTQYF. CDR3 sequence (DNA): TGTGCCAGCAGTTTTGCTAGCGGGAGCTTCAGCACAGATACGCAGTATTTT.